A single sample gave rise to the 25 T cell receptor beta chains below, sequenced in a study of cytomegalovirus exposure and HLA in healthy donors. Amplification used 60 Vbeta primers and 13 Jbeta primers. The assay was immunoSEQ multiplex PCR, and TCRdb's table has in-frame clones only and misses some. Here the sample spans around 95,000 clones, 74% being singletons. The sequenced sample was PBMCs. These receptors originate from a male donor in good health and CMV-seronegative.

V and J are TRBV5-1 and TRBJ2-2; TRBD1 agrees at 7 bases. The CDR3 has 15 residues. J gave up 2 bases and V 1 base, and 2 bases lay outside the gene matches. Germline CDR1 SGHRS, CDR2 YFSETQ. This CDR3 is CASSLQGGNTGELFF. The CDR3 DNA is TGCGCCAGCAGCTTGCAAGGGGGCAACACCGGGGAGCTGTTTTTT.

This clone was seen just once. V and J are TRBV19 and TRBJ2-2; 9 bases agree with TRBD1. V shed 6 bases, J shed 1 base, and the junction held 6 bases outside the gene matches. The germline V gene has CDR1 LNHDA and CDR2 SQIVND (reference sequence). The CDR3 totals 16 residues. The DNA for the CDR3 is TGTGCCAGTAGGCGGCCGGGACAGGGGAACACCGGGGAGCTGTTTTTT. Translation: CASRRPGQGNTGELFF.

This clone was recorded a few times. The rearrangement links TRBV18 to TRBJ2-1; 9 bases align to TRBD2. CDR3 length equals 15 residues. J lost 7 bases, V lost 0 bases, and 4 bases had no gene match. From germline, CDR1 is KGHSH and CDR2 LQKENI. The chain's CDR3 is CASSPPSGSGNEQFF. CDR3 nucleotide sequence: TGTGCCAGCTCACCACCTAGCGGGAGTGGTAATGAGCAGTTCTTC.

This sequence joins TRBV18 and TRBJ1-1; 7 bases are shared with TRBD1. This CDR3 is built from 13 residues. The junction had 2 bases not matched to a gene; V was cut back by 4 bases and J by 3 bases. CDR1 is KGHSH, CDR2 LQKENI, per germline. The CDR3 DNA reads as TGTGCCAGCTCACACGGACAGGACACTGAAGCTTTCTTT. Encoded protein: CASSHGQDTEAFF.

The CDR3 loop is CASSEALGSITDTQYF. The CDR3 region has the DNA TGTGCCAGCAGTGAAGCGCTGGGCAGCATCACAGATACGCAGTATTTT. The chain recombines TRBV6-1 with TRBJ2-3, with D hard to call. Germline V gene sequence: CDR1 MNHNS, CDR2 SASEGT. V shed 0 bases and J shed 2 bases, with 12 bases lying between them. This CDR3 has 16 residues.

The chain has TRBV11-2 and TRBJ2-3, with D possibly TRBD1 on 5 matching bases. The CDR3 extends over 17 amino acids. Germline V gene sequence: CDR1 SGHAT, CDR2 FQNNGV. Trimming took off 4 bases at V and 3 bases at J, with 20 bases between the two ends. CDR3: CASSSPVDSTLTDTQYF. DNA for the CDR3: TGTGCCAGCAGCTCCCCCGTAGACAGTACCTTGACAGATACGCAGTATTTT.

The CDR3 DNA reads as TGCGCCAGCAGCTTCACTAGCCGGGAAGATTACGAGCAGTACTTC. Translating gives CASSFTSREDYEQYF. The chain joins TRBV5-1 to TRBJ2-7, with D maybe TRBD2 (6 bases). The V end lost 2 bases, the J end lost 4 bases, and 16 bases lay between the germline ends. The CDR3 consists of 15 residues. Germline CDR1 SGHRS, CDR2 YFSETQ.

V and J are TRBV7-8 and TRBJ1-1, with D perhaps matching TRBD1 (6 bases). Between the trimmed V and J ends, which lost 3 bases and 2 bases, there was a span of 10 bases. The CDR3 is 14 amino acids. The germline V gene has CDR1 SGHVS and CDR2 FQNEAQ. The DNA for the CDR3 is TGTGCCAGCAGCTTCGGCAGGGGAAACACTGAAGCTTTCTTT. Protein: CASSFGRGNTEAFF.

This sequence joins TRBV19 and TRBJ1-5; 7 nucleotides line up with TRBD1. With 3 bases clipped from V and 3 bases from J, the junction kept 11 bases outside the gene matches. CDR1 and CDR2 (germline): LNHDA, SQIVND (reference sequence). The CDR3 runs to 17 residues. The CDR3 is CASSITGTATVNQPQHF. CDR3 nucleotide sequence: TGTGCCAGTAGTATCACCGGGACAGCTACGGTCAATCAGCCCCAGCATTTT.

This chain joins TRBV9 and TRBJ1-1; no definite D call. V lost 3 bases and J lost 1, with 13 bases in between. Germline CDR1 and CDR2: SGDLS and YYNGEE. The CDR3 runs to 15 residues. The CDR3 coding sequence is TGTGCCAGCAGCGCCTCTCTGACGGGGAACACTGAAGCTTTCTTT. Amino acids: CASSASLTGNTEAFF.

V is TRBV7-9 and J is TRBJ2-1; TRBD2 agrees at 12 bases. The CDR3 has 16 amino acids. The germline gives CDR1 SEHNR, CDR2 FQNEAQ (reference sequence). J was trimmed by 3 bases and V by 5 bases; bases with no gene match: 5. In DNA form, the CDR3 reads TGTGCCAGCAGCCCCTGGACTAGCGGGAACTACAATGAGCAGTTCTTC. It specifies CASSPWTSGNYNEQFF.

This chain uses TRBV7-8 with TRBJ2-3, with 13 bases aligning to TRBD2. CDR1 is SGHVS, CDR2 FQNEAQ, per germline. The CDR3 consists of 17 residues. After removal of 5 bases from V and 2 bases from J, the junction contained 7 bases not matched to a gene. CDR3: CASSLRTSGSPTDTQYF. As DNA, the CDR3 is TGTGCCAGCAGCCTTCGGACTAGCGGGAGTCCCACAGATACGCAGTATTTT.

This chain connects TRBV5-1 to TRBJ2-7; TRBD1 might be the D (6 bases). The CDR3 has 14 amino acids. Germline loops: CDR1 SGHRS, CDR2 YFSETQ. Between the trimmed V and J ends, which lost 0 bases and 3 bases, there was a span of 10 bases. CDR3 sequence: CASSLAGAIYEQYF. In DNA form, the CDR3 reads TGCGCCAGCAGCTTGGCAGGGGCCATCTACGAGCAGTACTTC.

The chain is built from TRBV11-2 and TRBJ1-4; no clear D gene. The CDR3 contains 14 residues. The germline V gene encodes CDR1 SGHAT and CDR2 FQNNGV. Trimming shortened V by 2 bases and J by 9 bases, and 13 bases separated the two germline ends. The CDR3 reads CASSLWSSGKKLFF. DNA for the CDR3: TGTGCCAGCAGCTTATGGAGTTCCGGGAAAAAACTGTTTTTT.

The chain links TRBV6-5 to TRBJ2-5; 8 nucleotides line up with TRBD2. Germline CDR1 is MNHEY and CDR2 is SVGAGI. With 1 base clipped from V and 4 bases from J, the junction kept 5 bases outside the gene matches. This CDR3 is built from 15 residues. The CDR3 reads CASSYFPAGVETQYF. In DNA form, the CDR3 reads TGTGCCAGCAGTTACTTCCCAGCGGGAGTAGAGACCCAGTACTTC.

The V and J genes are TRBV11-3 and TRBJ2-5, with 8 bases fitting TRBD1. The DNA end lines up better with TRBJ2-7; the J call may be wrong. From germline, CDR1 is SGHNT and CDR2 YENEEA. The CDR3 spans 17 residues. The CDR3 coding sequence is TGTGCCAGCAGCTTAGGTCCCCCAGGGGGCTTTTTCGACGAGCAGTACTTC. Its protein product is CASSLGPPGGFFDEQYF.

The chain uses TRBV28 and TRBJ1-2, with D uncertain. The CDR3 runs 14 residues. V lost 4 bases to trimming and J lost 7 bases, with 16 bases between them. Germline V CDR1 and CDR2: MDHEN, SYDVKM. CDR3: CASSSDSPVFGYTF. The CDR3 DNA sequence: TGTGCCAGCAGTTCCGACTCCCCAGTCTTTGGCTACACCTTC.

V is TRBV30 and J is TRBJ2-1; 7 positions match TRBD2. The germline V gene encodes CDR1 GTSNPN and CDR2 SVGIG (reference sequence). The CDR3 is 13 amino acids. V dropped 7 bases and J dropped 7; count of bases not matched to a gene: 10. CDR3 bases: TGTGCCTCCGCCATGGGCGGGAGAAATGAGCAGTTCTTC. Its translation is CASAMGGRNEQFF. The whole variable domain, remainder taken from reference TRBV30 and TRBJ2-1, is SQTIHQWPATLVQPVGSPLSLECTVEGTSNPNLYWYRQAAGRGLQLLFYSVGIGQISSEVPQNLSASRPQDRQFILSSKKLLLSDSGFYLCASAMGGRNEQFFGPGTRLTVL.

A few counts support this clone. The chain uses TRBV4-3 and TRBJ2-1, with a possible D match to TRBD1 (5 bases). Germline CDR1 LGHNA, CDR2 YSLEER. V lost 0 bases to trimming and J lost 1 base, with 7 bases between them. The CDR3 runs 15 residues. CDR3 amino acids: CASSQDTGSYNEQFF. The CDR3 region has the DNA TGCGCCAGCAGCCAAGATACAGGATCCTACAATGAGCAGTTCTTC.

This chain links TRBV7-9 with TRBJ2-7, with 7 nucleotides matching TRBD1. Germline V gives CDR1 SEHNR, CDR2 FQNEAQ (reference sequence). With 8 bases clipped from V and 2 bases from J, the junction kept 3 bases outside the gene matches. The length of the CDR3 is 12 residues. CDR3 nucleotides: TGTGCCAGCCGGGACAGAACCTACGAGCAGTACTTC. This translates into CASRDRTYEQYF.

This chain connects TRBV30 to TRBJ1-2; D not resolved. V dropped 1 base and J dropped 7 bases, with 10 bases sitting between them. Germline V gene lookup returns CDR1 GTSNPN and CDR2 SVGIG (reference sequence). This CDR3 is 12 amino acids long. The CDR3 spells CAWSEAGVGYTF. The CDR3 DNA sequence: TGTGCCTGGAGTGAGGCCGGAGTTGGCTACACCTTC.

The chain recombines TRBV27 with TRBJ1-2; TRBD1 aligns across 10 bases. CDR3 size: 16 residues. Germline-derived CDR1 and CDR2 are MNHEY and SMNVEV (reference sequence). Trimming cost V 2 bases and J 6 bases; bases outside gene matches: 9. The CDR3 reads CASSLLGQGGVHGYTF. CDR3 nucleotide sequence: TGTGCCAGCAGTTTACTTGGACAGGGGGGAGTACATGGCTACACCTTC.

This chain links TRBV18 with TRBJ1-5, with D uncertain. Trimming left V 2 bases short and J 2 bases short, with 13 bases between. The CDR3 loop spans 16 amino acids. The germline CDR1 and CDR2 sequences are KGHSH and LQKENI. The CDR3 loop reads CASSPDGSAGNQPQHF. In nucleotides, the CDR3 is TGTGCCAGCTCACCAGACGGCAGCGCGGGCAATCAGCCCCAGCATTTT.

V usage is TRBV5-1 and J usage is TRBJ2-2, with 8 bases aligning to TRBD1. Per the germline V gene, CDR1 is SGHRS and CDR2 is YFSETQ. The V segment lost 2 bases and the J segment 1 base; nucleotides outside the gene matches: 10. CDR3 length: 18 amino acids. CDR3 sequence (DNA): TGCGCCAGCAGCTTACTGCTACAGGGGGAGAGGAACACCGGGGAGCTGTTTTTT. Protein: CASSLLLQGERNTGELFF. The variable domain in full, with the rest retrieved from reference TRBV5-1 and TRBJ2-2, is KAGVTQTPRYLIKTRGQQVTLSCSPISGHRSVSWYQQTPGQGLQFLFEYFSETQRNKGNFPGRFSGRQFSNSRSEMNVSTLELGDSALYLCASSLLLQGERNTGELFFGEGSRLTVL.

This chain connects TRBV4-3 to TRBJ2-7; D uncertain. V was clipped by 1 base and J by 3 bases, with 10 bases between them. CDR3 length equals 14 residues. Germline V CDR1 and CDR2: LGHNA, YSLEER. CDR3 amino acids: CASSQVGGNYEQYF. The CDR3, as DNA: TGCGCCAGCAGCCAAGTTGGCGGAAACTACGAGCAGTACTTC.